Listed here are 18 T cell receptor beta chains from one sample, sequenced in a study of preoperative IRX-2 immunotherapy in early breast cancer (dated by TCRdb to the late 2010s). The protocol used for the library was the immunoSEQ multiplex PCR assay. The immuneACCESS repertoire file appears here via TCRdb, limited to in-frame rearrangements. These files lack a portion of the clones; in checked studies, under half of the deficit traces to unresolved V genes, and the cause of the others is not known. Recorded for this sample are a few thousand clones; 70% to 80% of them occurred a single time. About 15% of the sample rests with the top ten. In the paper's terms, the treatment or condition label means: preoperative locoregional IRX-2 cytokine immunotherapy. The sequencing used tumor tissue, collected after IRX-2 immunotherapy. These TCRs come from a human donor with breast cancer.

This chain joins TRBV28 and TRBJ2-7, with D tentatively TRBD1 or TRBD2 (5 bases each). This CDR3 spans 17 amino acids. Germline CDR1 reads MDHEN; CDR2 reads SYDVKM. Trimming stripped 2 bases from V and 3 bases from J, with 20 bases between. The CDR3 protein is CASSLHPGTRLNYEQYF. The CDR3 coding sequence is TGTGCCAGCAGTTTACACCCGGGGACCAGACTGAACTACGAGCAGTACTTC.

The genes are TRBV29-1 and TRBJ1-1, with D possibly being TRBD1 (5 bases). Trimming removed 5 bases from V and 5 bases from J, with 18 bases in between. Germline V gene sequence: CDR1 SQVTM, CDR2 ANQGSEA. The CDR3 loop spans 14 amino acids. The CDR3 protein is CSVHEGPRGTEAFF. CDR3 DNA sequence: TGCAGCGTTCACGAGGGGCCCCGGGGGACTGAAGCTTTCTTT.

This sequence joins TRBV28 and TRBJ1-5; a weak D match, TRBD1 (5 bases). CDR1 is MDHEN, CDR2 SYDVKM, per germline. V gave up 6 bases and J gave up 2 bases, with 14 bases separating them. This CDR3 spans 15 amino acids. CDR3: CASSLGGGRNQPQHF. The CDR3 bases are TGTGCCAGCAGCCTCGGGGGAGGCCGCAATCAGCCCCAGCATTTT. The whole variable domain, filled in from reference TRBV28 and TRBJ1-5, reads DVKVTQSSRYLVKRTGEKVFLECVQDMDHENMFWYRQDPGLGLRLIYFSYDVKMKEKGDIPEGYSVSREKKERFSLILESASTNQTSMYLCASSLGGGRNQPQHFGDGTRLSIL.

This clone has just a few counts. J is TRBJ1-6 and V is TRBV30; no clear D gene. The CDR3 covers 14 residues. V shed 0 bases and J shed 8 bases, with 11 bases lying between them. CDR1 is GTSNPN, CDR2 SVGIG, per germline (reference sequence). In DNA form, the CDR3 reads TGTGCCTGGAGTGTTAGGTCTCCTCATTCACCCCTCCACTTT. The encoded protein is CAWSVRSPHSPLHF.

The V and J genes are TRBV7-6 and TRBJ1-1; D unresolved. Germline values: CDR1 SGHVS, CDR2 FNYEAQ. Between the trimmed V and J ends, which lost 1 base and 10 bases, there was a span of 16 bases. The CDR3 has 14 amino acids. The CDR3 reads CASSLGGWRSGAFF. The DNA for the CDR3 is TGTGCCAGCAGCTTAGGGGGATGGAGGTCCGGAGCTTTCTTT.

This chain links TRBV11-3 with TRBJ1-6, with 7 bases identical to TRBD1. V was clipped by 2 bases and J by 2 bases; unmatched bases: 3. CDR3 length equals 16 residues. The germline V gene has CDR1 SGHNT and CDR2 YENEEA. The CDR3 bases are TGTGCCAGCAGCTTAACAGGGGATGCCTATAATTCACCCCTCCACTTT. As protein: CASSLTGDAYNSPLHF.

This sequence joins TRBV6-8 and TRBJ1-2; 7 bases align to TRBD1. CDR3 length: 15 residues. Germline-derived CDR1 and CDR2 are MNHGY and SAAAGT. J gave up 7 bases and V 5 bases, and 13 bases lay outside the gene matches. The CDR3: CASSRDSGQGLGYTF. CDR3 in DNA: TGTGCCAGCAGTCGGGACAGCGGGCAAGGGCTTGGCTACACCTTC.

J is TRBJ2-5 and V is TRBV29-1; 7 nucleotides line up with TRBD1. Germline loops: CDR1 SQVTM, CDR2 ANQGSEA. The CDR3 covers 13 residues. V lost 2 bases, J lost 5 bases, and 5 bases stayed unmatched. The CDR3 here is CSVERTGDETQYF. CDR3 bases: TGCAGCGTTGAACGTACAGGGGATGAGACCCAGTACTTC. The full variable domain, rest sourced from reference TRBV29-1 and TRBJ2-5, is SAVISQKPSRDICQRGTSLTIQCQVDSQVTMMFWYRQQPGQSLTLIATANQGSEATYESGFVIDKFPISRPNLTFSTLTVSNMSPEDSSIYLCSVERTGDETQYFGPGTRLLVL.

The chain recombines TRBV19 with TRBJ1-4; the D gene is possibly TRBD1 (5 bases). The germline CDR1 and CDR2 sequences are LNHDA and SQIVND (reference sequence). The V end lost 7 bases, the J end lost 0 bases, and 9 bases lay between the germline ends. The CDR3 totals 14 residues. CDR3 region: CASNDRSTNEKLFF. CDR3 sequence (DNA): TGTGCCAGTAATGACAGATCAACTAATGAAAAACTGTTTTTT.

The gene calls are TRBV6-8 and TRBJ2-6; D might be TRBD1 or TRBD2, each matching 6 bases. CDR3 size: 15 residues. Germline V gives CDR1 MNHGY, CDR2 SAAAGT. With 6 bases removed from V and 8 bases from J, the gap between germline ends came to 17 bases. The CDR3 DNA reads TGTGCCAGCAGGAGGGGGGATCTGGAGTCCAACGTCCTGACTTTC. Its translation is CASRRGDLESNVLTF.

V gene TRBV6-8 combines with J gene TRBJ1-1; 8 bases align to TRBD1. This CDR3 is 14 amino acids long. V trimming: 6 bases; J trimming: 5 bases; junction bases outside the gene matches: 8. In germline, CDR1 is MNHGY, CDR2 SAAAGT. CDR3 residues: CASRGQAIGTEAFF. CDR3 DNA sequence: TGTGCCAGCAGGGGACAGGCCATAGGGACTGAAGCTTTCTTT.

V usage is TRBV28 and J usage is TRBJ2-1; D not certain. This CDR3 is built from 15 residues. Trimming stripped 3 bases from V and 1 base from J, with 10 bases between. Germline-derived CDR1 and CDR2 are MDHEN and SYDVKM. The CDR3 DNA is TGTGCCAGCAGTTTGAGTTATAATTCCTACAATGAGCAGTTCTTC. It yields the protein CASSLSYNSYNEQFF.

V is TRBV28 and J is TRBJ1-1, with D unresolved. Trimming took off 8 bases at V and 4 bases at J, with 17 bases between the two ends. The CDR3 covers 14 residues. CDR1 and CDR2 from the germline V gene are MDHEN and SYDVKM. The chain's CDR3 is CASGLRTAGTEAFF. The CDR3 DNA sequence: TGTGCCAGCGGCTTACGCACGGCGGGCACTGAAGCTTTCTTT.

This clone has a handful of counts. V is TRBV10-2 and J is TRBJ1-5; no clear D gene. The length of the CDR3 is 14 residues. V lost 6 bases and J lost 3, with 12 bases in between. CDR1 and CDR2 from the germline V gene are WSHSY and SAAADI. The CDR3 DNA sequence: TGCGCCAGCAGCTTCGACACCGCCAATCAGCCCCAGCATTTT. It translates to CASSFDTANQPQHF.

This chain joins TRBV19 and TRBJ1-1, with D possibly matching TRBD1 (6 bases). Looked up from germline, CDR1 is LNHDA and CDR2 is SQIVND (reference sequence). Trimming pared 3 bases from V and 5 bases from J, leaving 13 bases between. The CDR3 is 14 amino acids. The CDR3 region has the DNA TGTGCCAGTAGTATCCAGGGGCGGGGAACTGAAGCTTTCTTT. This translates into CASSIQGRGTEAFF. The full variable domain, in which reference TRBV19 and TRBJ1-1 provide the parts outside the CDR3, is DGGITQSPKYLFRKEGQNVTLSCEQNLNHDAMYWYRQDPGQGLRLIYYSQIVNDFQKGDIAEGYSVSREKKESFPLTVTSAQKNPTAFYLCASSIQGRGTEAFFGQGTRLTVV.

The CDR3 DNA follows: TGTGCCAGTAGTCCCCCGGACGCAGATACGCAGTATTTT. Translating gives CASSPPDADTQYF. The rearrangement links TRBV19 to TRBJ2-3; D gene uncertain. V lost 5 bases, J lost 4 bases, and 10 bases lay in between. This CDR3 spans 13 amino acids. Germline V gene sequence: CDR1 LNHDA, CDR2 SQIVND (reference sequence).

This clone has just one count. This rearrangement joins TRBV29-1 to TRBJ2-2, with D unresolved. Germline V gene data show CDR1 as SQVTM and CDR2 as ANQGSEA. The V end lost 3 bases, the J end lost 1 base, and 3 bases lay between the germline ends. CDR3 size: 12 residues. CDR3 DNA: TGCAGCGTTGACAAGAACACCGGGGAGCTGTTTTTT. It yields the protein CSVDKNTGELFF.

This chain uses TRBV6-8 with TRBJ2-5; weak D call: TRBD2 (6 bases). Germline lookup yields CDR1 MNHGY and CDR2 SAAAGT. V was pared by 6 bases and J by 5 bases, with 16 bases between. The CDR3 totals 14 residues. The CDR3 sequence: CASRDGGWLETQYF. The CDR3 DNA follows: TGTGCCAGCAGGGACGGGGGTTGGCTGGAGACCCAGTACTTC.